This T cell receptor (beta chain) originates from a study of shared clonotypes between healthy human individuals (dated by TCRdb to the early 2020s). The study in broad terms: The cohort included a few men and a couple of women between 18 and 49 years of age. To increase sequencing depth and limit assay-specific biases, TCR repertoire library preparation and sequencing were carried out by different laboratories using diverse techniques. To estimate repertoire size and how much clonotypes are shared between individuals, the study performed deep sequencing of blood TCR repertoires from about five healthy adults. Each donor's leukapheresis produced roughly between about 0.85 and 10 billion PBMCs. For each donor, three plates each were used for CD4 naive and CD4 memory, two plates were used for CD8 naive, and one plate was used for CD8 memory.

In this sample, this clone turned up a few times. Its cognate antigen has yet to be identified. No base qualities exist here, and no much larger clone lies one base off it. The sample has other DNA sequences that encode this CDR3 too. Study-wide conclusions, independent of this receptor: Compared with non-shared clonotypes, clonotypes shared by all four sorted-subset donors had higher generation probabilities. The small number of donors limited the genetic and exposure-history diversity represented. Pairwise subsampling indicated that sequencing depth was expected to affect the degree of clonotype sharing among donors. Naive subsets generally had larger estimated clonotype richness than memory subsets did. Sampling was restricted to blood, and TCR repertoires in tissues likely differ from the TCR repertoires found in blood. Incomplete sequencing was indicated by rarefaction of sorted-subset datasets, despite the large sequencing depth. Approximately 4.8% of naive CD4, 3.5% of naive CD8, about 2.1% of memory CD4, and more than 0.35% of memory CD8 clonotypes were shared across four donors.

Donors were healthy HIV-negative adults with no recently reported acute infections or vaccinations. Only Caucasian adults living in Nashville, Tennessee, USA were represented among the donors. CD4+ T cells were enriched by magnetic negative selection, after which naive cells were positively selected on CD45RA and the negative fraction was taken as the memory subset. After blood collection by leukapheresis, PBMCs were isolated using Ficoll-Histopaque density gradient centrifugation and then cryopreserved in the vapor phase of liquid nitrogen. Analytical flow cytometry was used to check the purity and quantity of each magnetically sorted T cell population. Each sorted fraction had its genomic DNA isolated and then quantified by UV absorbance on a Nanodrop 2000c. TCR CDR3 regions were amplified from genomic DNA by multiplex PCR using the deep immunoSEQ assay. For each cell subset, the extracted genomic DNA was distributed evenly across all wells of several immunoSEQ 96-well plates, and each plate served as one replicate. For sorted subsets, each replicate PCR was loaded with 200 to 250 ng genomic DNA, equivalent to approximately 33,000 T cell genomes. The purified libraries were quantified using a Qubit 3.0 fluorometer, sized with a Bioanalyzer 2100, and then quantified again using the KAPA Library Quantification kit. A separate single-read 150-cycle Illumina NextSeq 550 flow cell was used to sequence each immunoSEQ 96-well plate. As for how the authors treated the data: Because only junctional sequences without quality scores were contained in the immunoSEQ output, filtering matching that applied to full-length reads could not be performed. To assign V/J genes and CDR3, sequences were annotated against IMGT germline references using PyIR, a Python wrapper for IgBLAST v1.9. Reads were removed for weak V/J assignments (E-value above 1e-6), missing CDR3, stop codons, out-of-frame junctions, or ambiguous translated residues. V3J clonotypes were defined as sequences sharing the same inferred V gene, J gene, and CDR3 amino acid sequence. To compute the percentage overlap between repertoires, the number of shared unique clonotypes was divided by the size of the smaller repertoire. RTK rarefaction, the Chao1 estimator, and Recon v2.1 estimates of unobserved clonotypes were used to assess repertoire richness. Generation probabilities for all TCRbeta clonotypes obtained by the gDNA method from several donors were computed using OLGA. Drawn from immuneACCESS, this table holds only the in-frame rearrangements with V and J called that TCRdb kept. Clones are partly lost; checked studies trace under half to an unresolved V gene and leave the rest unexplained. V, J and clone size are those of that table, while D and trimming were read from the DNA. In this sample the table shows a few million clones, 92% of which occur a single time. Approximately 0.41% of the sample rests with the top ten.

Cut back by 3 bases and 3 bases, the V and J ends lie 2 bases apart. Inclusive of the bounding cysteine and phenylalanine, the CDR3 is 10 residues long. Here the CDR3 DNA is all that survives: 30 bases in frame from base 1. According to the germline V gene, CDR1 reads SQVTM and CDR2 reads ANQGSEA. The chain couples TRBV29-1 to TRBJ1-2; there is no confident call for the D gene. This sequence was found in a man between 18 and 35 years old in good health. Some clones in this sample may be carry-over from other donors' samples. Sequenced sample: naive CD4+ T cells from PBMCs. In the paper's terms, the cell subset or site label means: CD45RA+ positively selected. The DNA sequence follows: TGCAGCGTTGACGACTATGGCTACACCTTC. It encodes CSVDDYGYTF.